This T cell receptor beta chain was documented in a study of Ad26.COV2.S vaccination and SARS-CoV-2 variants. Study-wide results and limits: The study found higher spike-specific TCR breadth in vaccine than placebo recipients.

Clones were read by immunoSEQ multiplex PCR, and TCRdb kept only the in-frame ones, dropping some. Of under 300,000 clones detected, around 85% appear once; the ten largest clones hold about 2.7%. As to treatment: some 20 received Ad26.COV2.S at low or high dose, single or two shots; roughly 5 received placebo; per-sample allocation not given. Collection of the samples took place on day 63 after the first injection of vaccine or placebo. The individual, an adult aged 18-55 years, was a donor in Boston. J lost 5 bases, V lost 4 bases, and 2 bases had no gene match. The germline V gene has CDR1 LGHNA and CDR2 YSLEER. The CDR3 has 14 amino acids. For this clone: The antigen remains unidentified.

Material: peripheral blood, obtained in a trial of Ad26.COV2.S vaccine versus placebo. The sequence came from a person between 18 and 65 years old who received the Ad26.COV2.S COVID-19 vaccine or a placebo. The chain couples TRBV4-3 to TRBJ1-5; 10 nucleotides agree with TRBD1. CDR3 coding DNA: TGCGCCAGCAGCCGTGGACAGGGGGATCAGCCCCAGCATTTT. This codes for CASSRGQGDQPQHF.